The present T cell receptor beta chain was sequenced within a study of PD-L1 blockade in urothelial cancer. Trimming cost V 4 bases and J 0 bases, with 13 bases left between them. The CDR3 contains 17 residues. Looked up from germline, CDR1 is SEHNR and CDR2 is FQNEAQ (reference sequence). The protocol was immunoSEQ multiplex PCR, while the TCRdb copy is restricted to in-frame clones and leaves out a portion. The sample comprises approximately 26,000 clones, approximately 86% of which are singletons, and about a third rests with the top ten. Many counts were recorded for this clone. The J gene is TRBJ1-6, the V gene TRBV7-9; the D is unclear. Sequencing used PBMCs, obtained around atezolizumab (anti-PD-L1) treatment. The receptor was derived from a man aged 55-75 years with urothelial cancer. The CDR3 loop reads CASSSTQRSSYNSPLHF. In nucleotides, the CDR3 is TGTGCCAGCAGCTCCACCCAGCGGAGCTCCTATAATTCACCCCTCCACTTT.